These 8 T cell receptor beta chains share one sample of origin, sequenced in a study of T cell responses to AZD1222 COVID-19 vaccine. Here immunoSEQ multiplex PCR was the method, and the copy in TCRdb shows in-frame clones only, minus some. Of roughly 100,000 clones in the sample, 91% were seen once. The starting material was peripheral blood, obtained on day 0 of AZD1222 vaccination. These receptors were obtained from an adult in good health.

CDR3 region: CASSQTGQGRGYTF. CDR3 coding DNA: TGTGCCAGCTCTCAAACGGGGCAGGGCCGTGGCTACACCTTC. The V and J genes are TRBV18 and TRBJ1-2; weak D call: TRBD1 (5 bases). The CDR3 totals 14 residues. From germline, CDR1 is KGHSH and CDR2 LQKENI. Between the trimmed V and J ends, which lost 6 bases and 7 bases, there was a span of 18 bases.

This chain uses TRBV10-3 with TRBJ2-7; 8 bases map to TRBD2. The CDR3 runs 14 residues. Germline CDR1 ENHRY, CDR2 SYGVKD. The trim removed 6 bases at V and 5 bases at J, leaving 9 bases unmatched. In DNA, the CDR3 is TGTGCCATCAGAGGAGGAGGGACTAGGCACGAGCAGTACTTC. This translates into CAIRGGGTRHEQYF.

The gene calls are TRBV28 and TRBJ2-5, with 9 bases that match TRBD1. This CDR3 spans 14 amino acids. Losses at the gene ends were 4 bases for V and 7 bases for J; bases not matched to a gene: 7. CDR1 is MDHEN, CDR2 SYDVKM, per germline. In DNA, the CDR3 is TGTGCCAGCAGTTCGACAGGGGGTTCAAGGACCCAGTACTTC. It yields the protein CASSSTGGSRTQYF. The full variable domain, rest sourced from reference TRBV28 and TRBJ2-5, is DVKVTQSSRYLVKRTGEKVFLECVQDMDHENMFWYRQDPGLGLRLIYFSYDVKMKEKGDIPEGYSVSREKKERFSLILESASTNQTSMYLCASSSTGGSRTQYFGPGTRLLVL.

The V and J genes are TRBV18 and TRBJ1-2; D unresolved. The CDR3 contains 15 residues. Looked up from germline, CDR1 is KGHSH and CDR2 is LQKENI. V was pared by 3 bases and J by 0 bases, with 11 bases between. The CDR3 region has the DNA TGTGCCAGCTCACCTCCAGGTGAGGCTAACTATGGCTACACCTTC. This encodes CASSPPGEANYGYTF.

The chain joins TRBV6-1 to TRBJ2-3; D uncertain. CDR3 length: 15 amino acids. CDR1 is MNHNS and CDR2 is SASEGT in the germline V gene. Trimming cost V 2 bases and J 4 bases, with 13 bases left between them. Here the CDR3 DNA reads TGTGCCAGCAGTGAATTGGCAGTTTCTTCAGATACGCAGTATTTT. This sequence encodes CASSELAVSSDTQYF.

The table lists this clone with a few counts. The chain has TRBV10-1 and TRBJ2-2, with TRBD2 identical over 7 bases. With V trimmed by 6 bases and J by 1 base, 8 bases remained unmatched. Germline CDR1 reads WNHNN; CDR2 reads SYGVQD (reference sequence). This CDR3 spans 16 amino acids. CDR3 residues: CASSPPASGNTGELFF. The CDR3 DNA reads TGCGCCAGCAGCCCACCGGCTAGCGGGAACACCGGGGAGCTGTTTTTT.

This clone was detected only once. CDR3 bases: TGTGCCAGCAGTTTAGGCGATCAGGAGACCCAGTACTTC. Protein: CASSLGDQETQYF. The J gene is TRBJ2-5, the V gene TRBV28; unclear D gene. The CDR3 consists of 13 residues. Trimming left V 2 bases short and J 5 bases short, with 9 bases between. Germline V gives CDR1 MDHEN, CDR2 SYDVKM.

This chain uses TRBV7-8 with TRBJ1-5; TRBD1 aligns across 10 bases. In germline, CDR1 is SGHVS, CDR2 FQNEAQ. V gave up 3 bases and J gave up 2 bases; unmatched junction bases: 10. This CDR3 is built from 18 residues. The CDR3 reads CASSFRGSGTGGNQPQHF. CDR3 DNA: TGTGCCAGCAGCTTTAGGGGCTCCGGGACAGGGGGCAATCAGCCCCAGCATTTT.